This T cell receptor (beta chain) emerged from a study of blood T cell repertoires in COVID-19. Clones were sequenced by immunoSEQ multiplex PCR, and TCRdb holds only the in-frame ones, with some missing. The profile shows 120,000 to 150,000 clones, roughly 85% of them singletons. The receptor comes from a human donor with acute or convalescent COVID-19. The donor label of this sample is uncertain. The sequenced material came from peripheral blood.

The CDR3 region is CATTGTGGSEQFF. The CDR3 DNA is TGTGCCACGACCGGGACAGGGGGCAGTGAGCAGTTCTTC. The chain has TRBV24-1 and TRBJ2-1, with TRBD1 identical over 12 bases. V lost 10 bases, J lost 9 bases, and 6 bases stayed unmatched. This CDR3 has 13 amino acids. In germline, CDR1 is KGHDR, CDR2 SFDVKD.